Many counts were recorded for the clone carrying this T cell receptor beta chain. Its cognate antigen is unknown. CDR1 and CDR2 (germline): SGHDT, YYEEEE. The CDR3 is made up of 17 amino acids. J lost 0 bases, V lost 0 bases, and 6 bases had no gene match. This entry belongs to a study of early T cells in non-severe SARS-CoV-2 infection. About the study: Chains from this unsorted whole-blood bulk RNA could not be paired. Study observations and caveats: The matching step, a VDJdb search, favored anti-spike CD8 responses and missed private and CD4 specificities.

As part of library construction, unique molecular identifiers were attached to individual cDNA molecules. TCRdb recomputed calls from the 5' RACE reads with MiXCR, one row per CDR3 protein. The sample lists some 38,000 distinct CDR3 sequences; 5.3% were seen once. The sequence derives from an adult who was a healthcare worker with PCR-confirmed SARS-CoV-2 infection or an uninfected control (not recorded which). Sample: whole blood. This chain uses TRBV5-6 with TRBJ2-1; 7 nucleotides agree with TRBD2. CDR3 protein: CASSLASGSNSYNEQFF. CDR3 nucleotides: TGTGCCAGCAGCTTGGCTAGCGGCAGTAACTCCTACAATGAGCAGTTCTTC.